This TCR beta chain was retrieved from a study of T cell repertoires in cytomegalovirus infection. TCRdb passed the reads through MiXCR, listing each CDR3 protein once. The sample records some 800,000 distinct CDR3 sequences, approximately 30% being singletons. Trimming stripped 3 bases from V and 6 bases from J, with 11 bases between. Germline values: CDR1 MNHEY, CDR2 SMNVEV (reference sequence). This CDR3 has 13 residues. About this clonotype: Its matching antigen is unknown.

The sequence came from a human donor in good health (CMV status not recorded). Some clones in this sample may be carry-over from other donors' samples. This chain links TRBV27 with TRBJ1-2; perhaps TRBD1 as D (6 bases). The sample consisted of cultured CD8+ T cells from PBMCs, taken from culture after CMV antigen stimulation. The CDR3 DNA is TGTGCCAGCAGTTTCTTAGGGGGTGATGGCTACACCTTC. Translation: CASSFLGGDGYTF.